This is a list of T cell receptor beta chains from one sample in a study of beta chain features in type 1 diabetes. The method was immunoSEQ multiplex PCR; TCRdb's version includes in-frame clones alone and lacks a portion of them. The sample lists hundreds of thousands of clones; roughly 70% were seen once. The sample was naive CD4+ T cells from blood. These receptors all stem from a man aged 25-45 years in good health. Both conserved end residues are part of each CDR3. A D gene is named only where the DNA matches it firmly. The size entry is marked missing in some rows and otherwise reads once, few, many or a size class.

d_call j_call clone_size v_call cdr3_aa cdr3_nt
TRBD2 TRBJ2-7 NA TRBV28 CASSSGLAGGYEQYF TGTGCCAGCAGTTCAGGACTAGCTGGAGGGTACGAGCAGTACTTC
NA TRBJ1-4 NA TRBV30 CAWIGGENEEKLFF TGTGCCTGGATAGGCGGGGAGAATGAAGAAAAACTGTTTTTT
NA TRBJ1-2 NA TRBV4-3 CASSPRDARAGYTF TGCGCCAGCAGCCCCAGGGACGCAAGGGCGGGCTACACCTTC
NA TRBJ2-3 NA TRBV19 CASSGLQGRTDTQYF TGTGCCAGTAGTGGACTACAGGGGCGCACAGATACGCAGTATTTT
TRBD2 TRBJ2-3 few TRBV11-2 CASSPGTSGTSSTDTQYF TGTGCCAGCAGCCCCGGGACTAGCGGAACCTCTAGCACAGATACGCAGTATTTT
NA TRBJ1-2 NA TRBV6-5 CASRGHYYGYTF TGTGCCAGCAGGGGACATTACTATGGCTACACCTTC
TRBD1 TRBJ1-5 NA TRBV7-9 CASSLGGQGNQPQHF TGTGCCAGCAGCTTAGGAGGACAGGGCAATCAGCCCCAGCATTTT
NA TRBJ1-3 NA TRBV30 CAWRGGRSGNTIYF TGTGCCTGGCGAGGTGGCCGCTCTGGAAACACCATATATTTT
NA TRBJ2-3 NA TRBV5-1 CASSLSIGTDTQYF TGCGCCAGCAGCTTGTCTATCGGCACAGATACGCAGTATTTT
NA TRBJ1-2 NA TRBV10-3 CAISEGSNYGYTF TGTGCCATCAGTGAGGGTAGTAACTATGGCTACACCTTC
NA TRBJ1-2 NA TRBV6-5 CASSAAGQTNYGYTF TGTGCCAGCAGTGCCGCCGGACAGACTAACTATGGCTACACCTTC
TRBD1 TRBJ2-7 NA TRBV30 CAYTDRGRGEQYF TGTGCCTACACAGACAGGGGTCGGGGCGAGCAGTACTTC
TRBD1 TRBJ2-7 NA TRBV5-4 CASSLPGTASYEQYF TGTGCCAGCAGCTTACCCGGGACAGCCTCCTACGAGCAGTACTTC
NA TRBJ1-1 NA TRBV29-1 CSVEVNIEAFF TGCAGCGTTGAAGTGAATATTGAAGCTTTCTTT
NA TRBJ2-1 NA TRBV10-2 CASSVGDYNEQFF TGCGCCAGCAGTGTGGGGGACTACAATGAGCAGTTCTTC
NA TRBJ1-4 NA TRBV30 CAWTPGTVDEKLFF TGTGCCTGGACCCCGGGAACAGTGGATGAAAAACTGTTTTTT
NA TRBJ2-6 NA TRBV28 CASSPGGPGANVLTF TGTGCCAGCAGTCCCGGAGGTCCTGGGGCCAACGTCCTGACTTTC
NA TRBJ2-1 NA TRBV7-2 CASSFGARNEQFF TGTGCCAGCAGCTTTGGGGCCCGCAATGAGCAGTTCTTC
TRBD1 TRBJ2-7 NA TRBV29-1 CSAGTERYEQYF TGCAGCGCCGGGACAGAGAGATACGAGCAGTACTTC
NA TRBJ2-7 NA TRBV5-1 CASSQDREQYF TGCGCCAGCAGCCAGGACAGAGAGCAGTACTTC
NA TRBJ2-6 NA TRBV13 CASSLGGGTGANVLTF TGTGCCAGCAGCTTAGGTGGGGGGACCGGGGCCAACGTCCTGACTTTC
TRBD1 TRBJ1-1 NA TRBV30 CAWDYTTGTKAFF TGTGCCTGGGATTACACGACAGGGACGAAAGCTTTCTTT
NA TRBJ2-3 NA TRBV11-2 CASSFGPGVDTQYF TGTGCCAGCAGCTTCGGCCCCGGGGTAGATACGCAGTATTTT
NA TRBJ2-7 NA TRBV30 CAWSLDSEQYF TGTGCCTGGTCGTTAGACAGTGAGCAGTACTTC
NA TRBJ2-3 NA TRBV4-2 CASSQDPRTPDTQYF TGTGCCAGCAGCCAAGATCCTAGAACCCCAGATACGCAGTATTTT
NA TRBJ1-4 NA TRBV11-2 CASKDRNEKLFF TGTGCCAGCAAAGACAGAAACGAAAAACTGTTTTTT
NA TRBJ2-3 NA TRBV11-2 CASSLVQDTDTQYF TGTGCCAGCAGCTTAGTCCAGGACACAGATACGCAGTATTTT
NA TRBJ2-4 NA TRBV7-2 CASSLGFSGKNIQYF TGTGCCAGCAGCTTAGGGTTTAGCGGCAAAAACATTCAGTACTTC
TRBD2 TRBJ2-3 NA TRBV30 CAWSTGGGTDTQYF TGTGCCTGGAGTACTGGGGGGGGCACAGATACGCAGTATTTT
NA TRBJ2-7 NA TRBV28 CASSGDYEQYF TGTGCCAGCAGTGGCGACTACGAGCAGTACTTC
NA TRBJ2-1 NA TRBV7-2 CASSLGLSYNEQFF TGTGCCAGCAGCTTAGGGCTCTCCTACAATGAGCAGTTCTTC
NA TRBJ2-1 few TRBV29-1 CSATLDSYNEQFF TGCAGCGCCACTCTTGACTCCTACAATGAGCAGTTCTTC
NA TRBJ1-2 NA TRBV11-2 CASSPHSTGGYTF TGTGCCAGCAGCCCCCACTCAACGGGAGGCTACACCTTC
TRBD2 TRBJ2-3 NA TRBV30 CAWRVAGSTDTQYF TGTGCCTGGAGAGTAGCGGGTAGCACAGATACGCAGTATTTT
NA TRBJ2-3 few TRBV25-1 CASSTVDTQYF TGTGCCAGCAGCACCGTTGATACGCAGTATTTT
NA TRBJ1-1 NA TRBV29-1 CSVDHLSGAFF TGCAGCGTTGACCACCTGTCGGGCGCTTTCTTT
NA TRBJ2-5 NA TRBV19 CASKVPGGETQYF TGTGCCAGTAAAGTCCCAGGAGGGGAGACCCAGTACTTC
NA TRBJ2-5 once TRBV6-1 CASRKRLGETQYF TGTGCCAGCAGAAAGCGACTAGGAGAGACCCAGTACTTC
NA TRBJ2-2 few TRBV29-1 CSVDEVNTGELFF TGCAGCGTTGATGAGGTCAACACCGGGGAGCTGTTTTTT
NA TRBJ1-1 NA TRBV18 CASSQQGGAEAFF TGTGCCAGCTCACAACAGGGAGGCGCTGAAGCTTTCTTT
TRBD2 TRBJ2-7 few TRBV7-2 CASSLAVGLAANEQYF TGTGCCAGCAGCTTAGCAGTAGGACTAGCGGCAAACGAGCAGTACTTC
TRBD1 TRBJ1-2 few TRBV29-1 CSVPDRGLYGYTF TGCAGCGTCCCAGACAGGGGCCTTTATGGCTACACCTTC
TRBD2 TRBJ2-3 NA TRBV9 CASSSLAGSTDTQYF TGTGCCAGCAGCTCACTAGCGGGGAGCACAGATACGCAGTATTTT
TRBD1 TRBJ2-1 NA TRBV5-1 CASSRDRAAYNEQFF TGCGCCAGCAGCAGGGACAGGGCCGCCTACAATGAGCAGTTCTTC
NA TRBJ1-6 NA TRBV7-8 CASSLGWRQRESPLHF TGTGCCAGCAGCTTAGGGTGGAGACAAAGGGAATCACCCCTCCACTTT
NA TRBJ2-7 few TRBV15 CATRQARSYEQYF TGTGCCACTAGACAGGCTCGCTCCTACGAGCAGTACTTC
NA TRBJ2-3 few TRBV11-3 CASSLAAGDTQYF TGTGCCAGCAGCTTAGCGGCGGGAGATACGCAGTATTTT
NA TRBJ1-1 NA TRBV5-6 CASSLWAAEAFF TGTGCCAGCAGCTTGTGGGCAGCTGAAGCTTTCTTT
NA TRBJ2-2 NA TRBV4-2 CASSQGDGLGTGELFF TGTGCCAGCAGCCAAGGGGACGGCCTAGGAACCGGGGAGCTGTTTTTT
NA TRBJ2-5 NA TRBV7-2 CASSPRLGSRETQYF TGTGCCAGCAGCCCCCGACTGGGGTCGCGGGAGACCCAGTACTTC
NA TRBJ2-1 NA TRBV19 CASTIGHRYEQFF TGTGCCAGTACTATCGGACACAGGTATGAGCAGTTCTTC
TRBD2 TRBJ2-5 NA TRBV7-6 CASSNREGETQYF TGTGCCAGCAGCAATCGGGAGGGGGAGACCCAGTACTTC